This T cell receptor beta chain appears in the sequencing data of a study of T cells in Graves' hyperthyroidism and ophthalmopathy. Study results and limitations: Ophthalmopathy was model-predicted a median about six months pre-onset. The blood repertoire included most of the expanded thyroid clonotypes above 0.001.

Authors of the study amplified TCR beta CDR3 regions from RNA transcripts. Researchers ran a first-round RT-PCR on the TCR CDR3 using the HTBI primer set. TCRdb re-analysed the multiplex PCR reads in MiXCR, keeping a single row per CDR3 protein. Among 450,000 to 550,000 distinct CDR3 sequences, around 22% were seen once, and the ten largest hold around 11%. V was trimmed by 3 bases and J by 1 base, leaving 10 bases between them. CDR3 length equals 15 residues. CDR1 is LNHDA and CDR2 is SQIVND in the germline V gene (reference sequence). This clonotype was observed at least ten times. The antigen is undetermined.

The V and J genes are TRBV19 and TRBJ1-5; D remains ambiguous. Specimen: blood. The sequence derives from a woman aged 30 to 39 with Graves' ophthalmopathy. The chain's CDR3 is CASSIEGASNQPQHF. In DNA form, the CDR3 reads TGTGCCAGTAGTATTGAGGGAGCCAGCAATCAGCCCCAGCATTTT.